The 20 T cell receptor beta chains given below trace back to one sample, sequenced in a study of T cell responses to AZD1222 COVID-19 vaccine. Profiled with immunoSEQ multiplex PCR; TCRdb holds only in-frame clones, not every one. The table includes about 110,000 clones, around nine tenths detected once. Sequences were derived from peripheral blood, sampled on day 0 of AZD1222 vaccination. Receptors originate from an adult in good health.

Only one count was recorded for this clone. The V and J genes are TRBV2 and TRBJ1-3, with D hard to call. In germline, CDR1 is SNHLY, CDR2 FYNNEI. This CDR3 has 17 amino acids. V lost 4 bases and J 0 bases, leaving 16 bases between the germline ends. The CDR3 here is CASSAPALASSGNTIYF. Written as DNA, the CDR3 is TGTGCCAGCAGTGCCCCCGCCCTTGCGAGCTCTGGAAACACCATATATTTT.

The chain couples TRBV5-4 to TRBJ1-1, with unresolved D. Trimming removed 2 bases from V and 3 bases from J, with 14 bases in between. CDR1 is SGHNT and CDR2 is YYREEE in the germline V gene (reference sequence). This CDR3 region has 15 residues. DNA for the CDR3: TGTGCCAGCAGCTTAGTTTGGGGTGGGGACACTGAAGCTTTCTTT. Its translation is CASSLVWGGDTEAFF. The full variable domain, in which reference TRBV5-4 and TRBJ1-1 provide the parts outside the CDR3, is ETGVTQSPTHLIKTRGQQVTLRCSSQSGHNTVSWYQQALGQGPQFIFQYYREEENGRGNFPPRFSGLQFPNYSSELNVNALELDDSALYLCASSLVWGGDTEAFFGQGTRLTVV.

The J gene is TRBJ1-4, the V gene TRBV5-1; possible D gene TRBD1, 5 bases. Between the trimmed V and J ends, which lost 0 bases and 5 bases, there was a span of 11 bases. Germline V gene lookup returns CDR1 SGHRS and CDR2 YFSETQ. The length of the CDR3 is 15 residues. CDR3 sequence (DNA): TGCGCCAGCAGCTTGGAAGGGACTCGGAATGAAAAACTGTTTTTT. It encodes CASSLEGTRNEKLFF.

The chain employs TRBV7-2 and TRBJ1-2; the D is unclear. The CDR3 runs to 14 residues. The germline V and J ends were trimmed by 4 bases and 8 bases, with 17 bases remaining between them. Per the germline V gene, CDR1 is SGHTA and CDR2 is FQGNSA. The CDR3 sequence: CASSSSASIGGYTF. The DNA of the CDR3 is TGTGCCAGCAGCTCAAGTGCATCAATCGGGGGCTACACCTTC.

The rearrangement links TRBV11-2 to TRBJ1-2; TRBD1 is a possible D gene (5 bases). The CDR3 covers 15 residues. Germline values: CDR1 SGHAT, CDR2 FQNNGV. Trimming pared 5 bases from V and 7 bases from J, leaving 20 bases between. DNA for the CDR3: TGTGCCAGCAGCACGAGTGAGGGGTCGAGGAGTGGCTACACCTTC. This encodes CASSTSEGSRSGYTF.

The rearrangement uses TRBV3-1 (or the pseudogene TRBV3-2) and TRBJ1-3; D gene uncertain. This CDR3 region has 12 residues. V lost 2 bases and J lost 7, with 6 bases in between. Looked up from germline, CDR1 is LGHDT and CDR2 is YNNKEL (reference sequence). The CDR3 loop is CASSQRGNTIYF. The CDR3, as DNA: TGTGCCAGCAGCCAAAGAGGCAACACCATATATTTT.

The chain has TRBV3-1 (or the pseudogene TRBV3-2) and TRBJ2-5, with TRBD2 matching over 8 bases. The CDR3 spans 16 residues. The germline V gene has CDR1 LGHDT and CDR2 YNNKEL (reference sequence). V shed 0 bases, J shed 4 bases, and the junction held 7 bases outside the gene matches. The CDR3: CASSQDLPGLGETQYF. CDR3 nucleotide sequence: TGTGCCAGCAGCCAAGATCTCCCGGGACTAGGAGAGACCCAGTACTTC.

Points on this clone: At the DNA level, this CDR3 is encoded by other sequences in the same sample as well. The V gene is TRBV5-1, the J gene TRBJ1-3; no clear D gene. The CDR3 is made up of 15 amino acids. Trimming removed 0 bases at V and 0 bases at J, with 7 bases between. Germline V gene data show CDR1 as SGHRS and CDR2 as YFSETQ. The CDR3 spells CASSLAAGSGNTIYF. The CDR3 DNA reads as TGCGCCAGCAGCTTGGCCGCCGGCTCTGGAAACACCATATATTTT.

This clone was picked up one time. The chain carries TRBV2 and TRBJ1-5, with TRBD1 matching over 7 bases. The CDR3 totals 16 residues. Germline V gene sequence: CDR1 SNHLY, CDR2 FYNNEI. After removal of 4 bases from V and 3 bases from J, the junction contained 9 bases not matched to a gene. Here the CDR3 reads CASSGIRTGLNQPQHF. CDR3 nucleotides: TGTGCCAGCAGTGGGATACGGACAGGACTCAATCAGCCCCAGCATTTT. The variable domain in full, with the rest retrieved from reference TRBV2 and TRBJ1-5, is EPEVTQTPSHQVTQMGQEVILRCVPISNHLYFYWYRQILGQKVEFLVSFYNNEISEKSEIFDDQFSVERPDGSNFTLKIRSTKLEDSAMYFCASSGIRTGLNQPQHFGDGTRLSIL.

CDR3: CASSLGTSAYNEQFF. In DNA form, the CDR3 reads TGTGCCAGCAGCTTAGGGACTAGCGCCTACAATGAGCAGTTCTTC. The J gene is TRBJ2-1, the V gene TRBV7-9, with TRBD2 identical over 9 bases. Germline V gives CDR1 SEHNR, CDR2 FQNEAQ (reference sequence). V lost 1 base, J lost 2 bases, and 0 bases stayed unmatched. This CDR3 has 15 amino acids. Supplemented by reference TRBV7-9 and TRBJ2-1, the full variable domain reads DTGVSQNPRHKITKRGQNVTFRCDPISEHNRLYWYRQTLGQGPEFLTYFQNEAQLEKSRLLSDRFSAERPKGSFSTLEIQRTEQGDSAMYLCASSLGTSAYNEQFFGPGTRLTVL.

The chain combines TRBV7-2 with TRBJ2-1, with 8 bases lining up with TRBD2. J was trimmed by 4 bases and V by 2 bases; bases with no gene match: 7. There are 16 residues in the CDR3. Germline assignment: CDR1 SGHTA and CDR2 FQGNSA. The chain's CDR3 is CASSLFGGARYNEQFF. For the CDR3, the DNA is TGTGCCAGCAGCTTATTCGGGGGGGCAAGGTACAATGAGCAGTTCTTC.

This clone has just one count. The J gene is TRBJ2-3, the V gene TRBV11-3; D is unresolved. The CDR3 length is 16 residues. Germline lookup yields CDR1 SGHNT and CDR2 YENEEA. V shed 3 bases and J shed 5 bases, with 18 bases lying between them. The CDR3 nucleotides are TGTGCCAGCAGCTTCTTCCGGCGAGGTGCAGGAGATACGCAGTATTTT. This gives the protein CASSFFRRGAGDTQYF.

The rearrangement joins TRBV6-5 to TRBJ1-1; a possible D gene is TRBD1 (6 bases). The germline CDR1 and CDR2 sequences are MNHEY and SVGAGI. V lost 10 bases, J lost 4 bases, and 16 bases lay in between. The CDR3 is 13 residues long. The CDR3 protein is CATLTGTSTEAFF. The CDR3 DNA is TGTGCCACCCTAACAGGGACCTCCACTGAAGCTTTCTTT.

This chain links TRBV5-1 with TRBJ1-1, with TRBD1 as a possible D gene (6 bases). CDR3 length: 14 amino acids. V shed 5 bases and J shed 2 bases, with 13 bases lying between them. Per the germline V gene, CDR1 is SGHRS and CDR2 is YFSETQ. CDR3 loop: CASSRTGSNTEAFF. In nucleotides, the CDR3 is TGCGCCAGCAGTCGTACAGGGTCTAACACTGAAGCTTTCTTT.

The chain links TRBV29-1 to TRBJ1-2, with TRBD1 as a possible D gene (6 bases). This CDR3 has 14 amino acids. The germline gives CDR1 SQVTM, CDR2 ANQGSEA. The V and J ends lost 4 bases and 5 bases respectively, with 17 bases between them. This CDR3 is CSVGRGGGLYGYTF. The CDR3, as DNA: TGCAGCGTTGGAAGGGGGGGAGGGCTGTATGGCTACACCTTC.

The V and J genes are TRBV9 and TRBJ2-3; tentative D call: TRBD2 (6 bases). This CDR3 is built from 14 residues. Per germline, CDR1 SGDLS and CDR2 YYNGEE. V was trimmed by 3 bases and J by 0 bases, leaving 8 bases between them. In nucleotides, the CDR3 is TGTGCCAGCAGCGAGGGGACTAGCACAGATACGCAGTATTTT. This translates into CASSEGTSTDTQYF.

V gene TRBV11-3 combines with J gene TRBJ1-1; D is uncertain. V dropped 5 bases and J dropped 2 bases, with 9 bases sitting between them. The V gene's germline CDR1 is SGHNT and CDR2 YENEEA. The CDR3 has 13 amino acids. The CDR3 DNA sequence: TGTGCCAGCAGCGGTAGGGTAAACACTGAAGCTTTCTTT. Its protein product is CASSGRVNTEAFF.

The chain links TRBV6-5 to TRBJ2-5; D gene ambiguous. This CDR3 region has 12 residues. CDR1 is MNHEY, CDR2 SVGAGI, per germline. The V gene lost 5 bases and the J gene lost 3 bases, with 7 bases spanning the gap. Written as DNA, the CDR3 is TGTGCCAGCAGTACCGGAAAAGAGACCCAGTACTTC. This gives the protein CASSTGKETQYF.

The chain couples TRBV19 to TRBJ1-2; D might be TRBD1 (6 bases). The CDR3 contains 14 residues. V gave up 1 base and J gave up 7 bases, with 13 bases separating them. CDR1 and CDR2 from the germline V gene are LNHDA and SQIVND (reference sequence). The CDR3 spells CASSIVGGAVGYTF. As DNA, the CDR3 is TGTGCCAGTAGTATAGTAGGGGGGGCGGTTGGCTACACCTTC. Based on the CDR3 plus reference TRBV19 and TRBJ1-2, the full variable domain is DGGITQSPKYLFRKEGQNVTLSCEQNLNHDAMYWYRQDPGQGLRLIYYSQIVNDFQKGDIAEGYSVSREKKESFPLTVTSAQKNPTAFYLCASSIVGGAVGYTFGSGTRLTVV.

This rearrangement joins TRBV5-4 to TRBJ1-1, with TRBD1 matching over 9 bases. V lost 3 bases to trimming and J lost 10 bases; unmatched junction nucleotides: 10. Germline CDR1 is SGHNT and CDR2 is YYREEE (reference sequence). The CDR3 is 14 residues long. The CDR3 nucleotides are TGTGCCAGCAGCTCAGATAACAGGGGGCATGGAGCTTTCTTT. This translates into CASSSDNRGHGAFF.